The subject of this entry is one T cell receptor (beta chain). Repertoires were generated with immunoSEQ multiplex PCR, while TCRdb's copy carries only in-frame clones and drops some. The data show approximately 99,000 clones, roughly nine tenths seen once. The germline V gene encodes CDR1 SGHTA and CDR2 FQGNSA. The CDR3 runs to 14 residues. Trimming left V 2 bases short and J 0 bases short, with 8 bases between. This record belongs to a study of OX40 agonist ivuxolimab in advanced cancers. At the level of the study: Patients received ivuxolimab, an agonistic anti-OX40 (CD134) antibody. People in dose escalation had one of these cancers: hepatocellular carcinoma, melanoma, renal cell or head and neck cancer.

Blood samples were obtained at baseline, cycle 4 day 1, and cycle 7 day 1. The chain uses TRBV7-2 and TRBJ2-7; D ambiguous. This TCR came from an adult with an advanced solid tumor such as melanoma, head and neck, liver or kidney cancer. The sequencing here drew on CD4+ or CD8+ T cells sorted from blood, taken in a trial of the OX40 agonist ivuxolimab. In DNA form, the CDR3 reads TGTGCCAGCAGCTTACAGTCAAACTCCTACGAGCAGTACTTC. It encodes CASSLQSNSYEQYF. Based on the CDR3 plus reference TRBV7-2 and TRBJ2-7, the full variable domain is GAGVSQSPSNKVTEKGKDVELRCDPISGHTALYWYRQSLGQGLEFLIYFQGNSAPDKSGLPSDRFSAERTGGSVSTLTIQRTQQEDSAVYLCASSLQSNSYEQYFGPGTRLTVT.